What follows describes a single TCR beta chain. These data are taken from a study of cytomegalovirus exposure and HLA in healthy donors. With V trimmed by 3 bases and J by 3 bases, 17 bases remained unmatched. The CDR3 runs 19 residues. CDR1 is LNHDA and CDR2 is SQIVND in the germline V gene (reference sequence). PCR primers comprised 60 Vbeta and 13 Jbeta primers. Repertoires were generated with immunoSEQ multiplex PCR, while TCRdb's copy carries only in-frame clones and drops some. The sample has 150,000 to 200,000 clones, 80% to 90% seen once; the top ten hold 1.5% to 2%. The sequenced sample consisted of PBMCs. The V and J genes are TRBV19 and TRBJ1-5; 7 nucleotides match TRBD1. The source is a man aged 40-55 years in good health and CMV-seropositive. The CDR3 here is CASSITVRDRQGFNQPQHF. In DNA form, the CDR3 reads TGTGCCAGTAGTATTACGGTCAGGGACAGACAGGGCTTCAATCAGCCCCAGCATTTT.